The 10 T cell receptor beta chains in this list originate from one sample, sequenced in a study of T cells in Graves' hyperthyroidism and ophthalmopathy. Regions amplified from RNA transcripts were the TCR beta CDR3 regions. The TCR CDR3 first-round RT-PCR relied on the HTBI primer set. MiXCR, run by TCRdb on the multiplex PCR reads, gives a single entry per CDR3 protein. In the table there are more than 500,000 distinct CDR3 sequences, 40% to 55% of which are singletons. The sequenced material came from peripheral blood or thyroid tissue (not recorded which). These receptors came from an adult woman with Graves' disease, either hyperthyroidism or ophthalmopathy (not recorded which).

The genes are TRBV10-3 and TRBJ1-1; a possible D gene is TRBD1 (5 bases). Trimming stripped 3 bases from V and 4 bases from J, with 9 bases between. This CDR3 contains 13 residues. Germline V gene sequence: CDR1 ENHRY, CDR2 SYGVKD. The CDR3 DNA reads as TGTGCCATCAGTGAAGTGAGGGGCACTGAAGCTTTCTTT. Its translation: CAISEVRGTEAFF.

This chain uses TRBV7-8 with TRBJ2-7; 8 nucleotides line up with TRBD2. CDR1 is SGHVS and CDR2 is FQNEAQ in the germline V gene. This CDR3 spans 12 amino acids. The junction had 7 bases not matched to a gene; V was cut back by 3 bases and J by 12 bases. CDR3 loop: CASSLSGSSWYF. The DNA of the CDR3 is TGTGCCAGCAGCTTGAGCGGGAGTTCCTGGTACTTC.

This chain uses TRBV7-8 with TRBJ2-7; D not resolved. V was pared by 5 bases and J by 8 bases, with 19 bases between. CDR3 length: 14 residues. Per the germline V gene, CDR1 is SGHVS and CDR2 is FQNEAQ. The CDR3 loop is CASSGNRVTGKQYF. Here the CDR3 DNA reads TGTGCCAGCAGCGGTAACCGGGTCACCGGAAAGCAGTACTTC.

The V call is TRBV10-2, the J call TRBJ2-7, with 9 bases matching TRBD2. Germline V gives CDR1 WSHSY, CDR2 SAAADI. Trimming cost V 0 bases and J 4 bases; bases outside gene matches: 10. The length of the CDR3 is 17 residues. The CDR3 protein is CASSESRAGGPRYEQYF. In DNA form, the CDR3 reads TGCGCCAGCAGTGAGTCGAGGGCGGGAGGGCCGCGGTACGAGCAGTACTTC.

Ten or more counts support this clonotype. The genes are TRBV7-9 and TRBJ1-2; D is undetermined. The V end was cut by 4 bases, the J end by 6 bases, with 6 bases between. This CDR3 spans 11 amino acids. Germline-derived CDR1 and CDR2 are SEHNR and FQNEAQ (reference sequence). DNA for the CDR3: TGTGCCAGCAGCTACGGTGATGGCTACACCTTC. It is translated as CASSYGDGYTF.

The sample holds many counts of this clonotype. The CDR3 spells CSATGTSGQTQETQYF. The CDR3 coding sequence is TGCAGTGCTACCGGGACTAGCGGGCAGACACAAGAGACCCAGTACTTC. The J gene is TRBJ2-5, the V gene TRBV20-1; TRBD2 matches at 12 bases. The CDR3 sequence is 16 residues long. CDR1 is DFQATT, CDR2 SNEGSKA, per germline (reference sequence). V was pared by 4 bases and J by 2 bases, with 8 bases of the junction left unmatched.

This clonotype came up once. The chain is built from TRBV20-1 and TRBJ2-5; perhaps TRBD2 as D (5 bases). Germline V gene sequence: CDR1 DFQATT, CDR2 SNEGSKA (reference sequence). V was shortened by 3 bases and J by 5 bases, with 16 bases between the two germline ends. The CDR3 covers 14 residues. CDR3 loop: CSASPPGSRETQYF. Written as DNA, the CDR3 is TGCAGTGCTAGCCCTCCGGGATCGAGGGAGACCCAGTACTTC.

Worth noting for this clonotype: As the CDR3 is not closed by the conserved phenylalanine or tryptophan, this likely results from a read error. The chain is built from TRBV5-1 and TRBJ1-1; D is perhaps TRBD1 (5 bases). The CDR3 totals 14 residues. With 1 base removed from V and 3 bases from J, the gap between germline ends came to 10 bases. Looked up from germline, CDR1 is SGHRS and CDR2 is YFSETQ. The CDR3 region is CASSLSPGYTEAFL. For the CDR3, the DNA is TGCGCCAGCAGCTTGTCTCCAGGGTACACTGAAGCTTTCCTT.

This sequence joins TRBV29-1 and TRBJ2-7, with 9 bases aligning to TRBD1. In germline, CDR1 is SQVTM, CDR2 ANQGSEA. J was trimmed by 6 bases and V by 6 bases; bases with no gene match: 6. CDR3 size: 12 residues. The DNA for the CDR3 is TGCAGCGTGGGGACAGGGTTCGGCGAGCAGTACTTC. Protein sequence: CSVGTGFGEQYF.

At least ten counts were recorded for this clonotype. The V gene is TRBV12-3 or TRBV12-4, the J gene TRBJ1-4; weak D call: TRBD1 (6 bases). This CDR3 contains 15 residues. The germline V and J ends were trimmed by 6 bases and 4 bases, with 15 bases remaining between them. This CDR3 is CASRTTGSNNEKLFF. The CDR3 DNA reads TGTGCCAGCAGAACCACAGGGTCCAATAATGAAAAACTGTTTTTT.